This T cell receptor (beta chain) was sequenced for a study of radiation and T cells in renal cell carcinoma. Study-level findings and limits: Baseline intratumoral clonotype presence is unknown without pretreatment biopsies.

This CDR3 is built from 15 residues. The germline V gene encodes CDR1 SGHRS and CDR2 YFSETQ. The J segment lost 0 bases and the V segment lost 4 bases, leaving 6 bases of the junction unmatched. Sequencing used immunoSEQ multiplex PCR; TCRdb keeps in-frame clones, though not all of them. The table has around 70,000 clones, about 81% seen once. As to time point: blood 2 weeks post-SBRT. Described treatment: 15 Gy SBRT to primary tumor, nephrectomy 4 weeks later. A remark on this clone: Its target is not known.

The sequence came from a man in his sixties with renal cell carcinoma. Specimen: blood, collected from a patient whose treatment included radiotherapy and nephrectomy. The V and J genes are TRBV5-1 and TRBJ1-1; 7 bases are a match to TRBD1. This chain's CDR3 is CASSPETGMNTEAFF. The CDR3 DNA sequence: TGCGCCAGCAGCCCTGAGACAGGGATGAACACTGAAGCTTTCTTT.